One and the same sample provided the 24 T cell receptor beta chains below, sequenced in a study of T-cell reconstitution after alpha-beta-depleted transplantation in children. Preparation of the TCRbeta library involved a method that used unique molecular identifiers. From the PCR reads, TCRdb called clonotypes with MiXCR, one entry per CDR3 protein. The repertoire holds about 500,000 distinct CDR3 sequences, with 30% to 35% as singletons. The sample was PBMCs from the stem cell graft donor, taken from the stem cell graft. These receptors originate from a human donor who donated a stem cell graft to a child with aplastic anemia.

The genes are TRBV6-5 and TRBJ2-1; 7 nucleotides line up with TRBD2. The length of the CDR3 is 16 residues. V trimming: 0 bases; J trimming: 7 bases; junction bases outside the gene matches: 9. CDR1 and CDR2 (germline): MNHEY, SVGAGI. The CDR3: CASSYSAGAGVNEQFF. The CDR3 coding sequence is TGTGCCAGCAGTTACTCTGCGGGTGCGGGAGTTAATGAGCAGTTCTTC.

V gene TRBV12-3 or TRBV12-4 combines with J gene TRBJ1-5; D is undetermined. The CDR3 extends over 14 amino acids. V lost 5 bases and J 2 bases, leaving 10 bases between the germline ends. CDR3 sequence: CASSPQRGNQPQHF. CDR3 in DNA: TGTGCCAGCAGTCCGCAAAGGGGCAATCAGCCCCAGCATTTT.

The table lists this clonotype with a few counts. CDR3: CASSLMAKGILRAFF. The CDR3, as DNA: TGTGCCAGCAGTTTAATGGCCAAAGGGATACTTCGGGCTTTCTTT. The gene calls are TRBV28 and TRBJ1-1; D gene unclear. In germline, CDR1 is MDHEN, CDR2 SYDVKM. V was trimmed by 2 bases and J by 11 bases, leaving 21 bases between them. CDR3 length equals 15 residues.

The chain couples TRBV5-1 to TRBJ1-1, with 7 bases lining up with TRBD1. The J segment lost 1 base and the V segment lost 4 bases, leaving 10 bases of the junction unmatched. The CDR3 contains 16 residues. Looked up from germline, CDR1 is SGHRS and CDR2 is YFSETQ. The CDR3 region has the DNA TGCGCCAGCAGCCTGACAGGGTGGTACGAGAACACTGAAGCTTTCTTT. Encoded protein: CASSLTGWYENTEAFF.

This clonotype has more than one count but fewer than ten. The rearrangement joins TRBV6-5 to TRBJ1-2; 8 bases agree with TRBD1. The CDR3 has 15 residues. Germline CDR1 and CDR2: MNHEY and SVGAGI. V lost 1 base and J lost 7; bases outside the gene matches: 8. The CDR3: CASSYYQTGEGGYTF. The CDR3 nucleotides read TGTGCCAGCAGTTACTACCAGACAGGGGAAGGTGGCTACACCTTC.

V gene TRBV10-3 combines with J gene TRBJ2-7, with 9 bases that match TRBD1. The V and J ends lost 11 bases and 6 bases, in that order; junction bases with no gene match: 11. This CDR3 is 13 amino acids long. CDR1 and CDR2 (germline): ENHRY, SYGVKD. The CDR3 DNA reads TGTGCCTCATCGGGACAGGGTTCGGCCGAGCAGTACTTC. Translation gives CASSGQGSAEQYF.

The gene calls are TRBV5-1 and TRBJ2-3; no reliable D call. The CDR3 spans 15 residues. The V end lost 3 bases, the J end lost 2 bases, and 13 bases lay between the germline ends. Germline CDR1 reads SGHRS; CDR2 reads YFSETQ. The CDR3 DNA follows: TGCGCCAGCAGCTCCCGGATACCAAACACAGATACGCAGTATTTT. Its translation is CASSSRIPNTDTQYF.

The chain joins TRBV24-1 to TRBJ2-1; D possibly corresponds to TRBD1 (6 bases). The germline V gene encodes CDR1 KGHDR and CDR2 SFDVKD. The CDR3 loop spans 12 amino acids. V lost 3 bases to trimming and J lost 15 bases, with 14 bases between them. CDR3 DNA: TGTGCCACCAGTGATGTAGGGCAGGGGCCGTTCTTC. The encoded protein is CATSDVGQGPFF.

In its sample, this clonotype was seen a few times. The chain links TRBV27 to TRBJ2-7, with TRBD1 identical over 7 bases. With V trimmed by 1 base and J by 12 bases, 3 bases remained unmatched. The CDR3 is 11 residues long. In germline, CDR1 is MNHEY, CDR2 SMNVEV (reference sequence). The CDR3 region is CASSLLGQLYF. CDR3 DNA sequence: TGTGCCAGCAGTTTATTGGGACAGTTGTACTTC.

V usage is TRBV12-3 or TRBV12-4 and J usage is TRBJ2-2; TRBD2 might be the D (5 bases). Trimming pared 2 bases from V and 0 bases from J, leaving 16 bases between. This CDR3 has 18 residues. CDR3 loop: CASSLNFGLTANTGELFF. The CDR3 nucleotides are TGTGCCAGCAGTTTAAACTTTGGACTGACCGCGAACACCGGGGAGCTGTTTTTT.

This clonotype was detected only a few times. The chain links TRBV13 to TRBJ2-1, with 15 bases matching TRBD2. This CDR3 region has 17 residues. V gave up 5 bases and J gave up 2 bases; unmatched junction bases: 4. Germline CDR1 PRHDT, CDR2 FYEKMQ (reference sequence). The chain's CDR3 is CASSPGLAGGAYNEQFF. The CDR3 nucleotides read TGTGCCAGCAGCCCAGGACTAGCGGGAGGGGCCTACAATGAGCAGTTCTTC.

CDR3 region: CASSFLGSETQYF. The CDR3 coding sequence is TGTGCCAGCAGTTTCTTGGGTTCCGAGACCCAGTACTTC. The rearrangement links TRBV12-3 or TRBV12-4 to TRBJ2-5; D uncertain. Trimming cost V 3 bases and J 5 bases, with 10 bases left between them. CDR3 length: 13 residues.

This clonotype was seen repeatedly, ten times or more. J is TRBJ1-1 and V is TRBV20-1, with D unresolved. Trimming stripped 1 base from V and 8 bases from J, with 14 bases between. Germline lookup yields CDR1 DFQATT and CDR2 SNEGSKA (reference sequence). The CDR3 spans 13 residues. The CDR3, as DNA: TGCAGTGCTAGAGCGAGGCCTACCGGCGAAGCTTTCTTT. This translates into CSARARPTGEAFF.

The J gene is TRBJ2-1, the V gene TRBV20-1, with 12 bases fitting TRBD2. Trimming at V came to 5 bases and at J to 8 bases, leaving 10 bases not matched to a gene. The germline CDR1 and CDR2 sequences are DFQATT and SNEGSKA (reference sequence). This CDR3 region has 15 residues. The CDR3 loop reads CSADRRTSGKDEQFF. The CDR3 region has the DNA TGCAGTGCTGACCGTCGGACTAGCGGGAAGGATGAGCAGTTCTTC.

In this sample, this clonotype turned up once. The chain has TRBV29-1 and TRBJ2-1; D perhaps matches TRBD1 (5 bases). Trimming cost V 6 bases and J 2 bases, with 20 bases left between them. The germline CDR1 and CDR2 sequences are SQVTM and ANQGSEA. The CDR3 is made up of 16 amino acids. The CDR3 DNA follows: TGCAGCGTGGGGCGTCTAGGGTCCTATCCCTACAATGAGCAGTTCTTC. This translates into CSVGRLGSYPYNEQFF.

The rearrangement links TRBV15 to TRBJ2-7; D not certain. This CDR3 spans 13 amino acids. Trimming cost V 1 base and J 7 bases, with 11 bases left between them. Germline V gives CDR1 LNHNV, CDR2 YYDKDF (reference sequence). DNA for the CDR3: TGTGCCACCAGCAGAGTTGGGCCGGAAGAGCAGTACTTC. Translating gives CATSRVGPEEQYF.

The V call is TRBV12-3 or TRBV12-4, the J call TRBJ1-1; a possible D gene is TRBD1 (5 bases). Trimming took 1 base from V and 4 from J, leaving 10 bases between them. This CDR3 has 14 residues. CDR3 sequence reads: CASSLVQGPTEAFF. CDR3 sequence (DNA): TGTGCCAGCAGTTTAGTTCAGGGACCCACTGAAGCTTTCTTT.

This clonotype was seen a handful of times. V gene TRBV20-1 combines with J gene TRBJ2-3; D not resolved. Germline V lookup: CDR1 DFQATT, CDR2 SNEGSKA (reference sequence). The CDR3 is made up of 13 amino acids. The V end lost 1 base, the J end lost 2 bases, and 7 bases lay between the germline ends. The CDR3, as DNA: TGCAGTGCTAGAGGGGATAACACAGATACGCAGTATTTT. It specifies CSARGDNTDTQYF.

There are a few counts of this clonotype. The genes are TRBV29-1 and TRBJ2-7; D perhaps matches TRBD1 (6 bases). V was clipped by 6 bases and J by 5 bases, with 11 bases between them. In germline, CDR1 is SQVTM, CDR2 ANQGSEA. The CDR3 is 11 amino acids. CDR3 residues: CSVGDRNEQYV. CDR3 in DNA: TGCAGCGTCGGCGACAGGAACGAGCAGTACGTC.

The rearrangement links TRBV9 to TRBJ1-5; the D is unclear. The germline CDR1 and CDR2 sequences are SGDLS and YYNGEE. V shed 4 bases and J shed 6 bases, with 17 bases lying between them. The CDR3 is made up of 15 amino acids. CDR3 DNA sequence: TGTGCCAGCAGCCCTGGGCCTGACTCGAGTCAGCCCCAGCATTTT. This gives the protein CASSPGPDSSQPQHF.

This clonotype was counted a few times. This chain connects TRBV20-1 to TRBJ2-1; either TRBD1 or TRBD2 may supply D (5 bases each). V lost 2 bases to trimming and J lost 4 bases, with 12 bases between them. The CDR3 covers 14 residues. Germline loops: CDR1 DFQATT, CDR2 SNEGSKA (reference sequence). The CDR3 nucleotides are TGCAGTGCTAGACGCCCGGGACCGTACAATGAGCAGTTCTTC. Its translation is CSARRPGPYNEQFF.

This clonotype was seen a few times. The genes are TRBV7-9 and TRBJ2-7, with D possibly matching TRBD1 (8 bases). Per the germline V gene, CDR1 is SEHNR and CDR2 is FQNEAQ (reference sequence). Trimming took off 5 bases at V and 5 bases at J, with 16 bases between the two ends. CDR3 length: 14 amino acids. CDR3 sequence reads: CASSQRDRYHEQYF. The CDR3, as DNA: TGTGCCAGCAGCCAGCGGGACAGGTACCACGAGCAGTACTTC.

The chain recombines TRBV6-2 or TRBV6-3 with TRBJ2-4; maybe TRBD1 (6 bases). Trimming removed 5 bases from V and 2 bases from J, with 16 bases in between. CDR3 length: 16 residues. CDR1 is MNHEY and CDR2 is SVGEGT in the germline V gene. Here the CDR3 DNA reads TGTGCCAGCAGTACGGGACACATAGCCCCCAAAAACATTCAGTACTTC. Its protein is CASSTGHIAPKNIQYF.

This clonotype was counted only a few times. V and J are TRBV4-1 and TRBJ2-4; TRBD2 agrees at 9 bases. Germline trimming cut 3 bases from V and 0 bases from J; bases unmatched to any gene: 6. The length of the CDR3 is 17 residues. Germline V lookup: CDR1 MGHRA, CDR2 YSYEKL. The CDR3 spells CASSHASGELAKNIQYF. CDR3 in DNA: TGCGCCAGCAGCCACGCTAGCGGGGAACTAGCCAAAAACATTCAGTACTTC.